This TCR beta chain was sequenced in a study of T cells in Graves' hyperthyroidism and ophthalmopathy. Absence of ophthalmopathy progression within 18 months defined stable Graves' hyperthyroidism. RNA transcripts yielded amplified TCR beta CDR3 regions. The study used the HTBI primer set for a first-round RT-PCR of the TCR CDR3. TCRdb redid the calling of the multiplex PCR reads with MiXCR, one entry per CDR3 protein. The sample holds 450,000 to 700,000 distinct CDR3 sequences; roughly 50% are singletons and the top ten take around 7.7%. Germline V gene sequence: CDR1 SNHLY, CDR2 FYNNEI. J lost 4 bases, V lost 7 bases, and 4 bases had no gene match. CDR3 length: 13 residues.

The receptor was derived from a woman under 30 with Graves' hyperthyroidism. V and J are TRBV2 and TRBJ2-3, with TRBD1 matching 8 bases. Sequencing input: peripheral blood or thyroid tissue (not recorded which). The CDR3 sequence: CASNRGEADTQYF. CDR3 bases: TGTGCCAGCAACAGGGGGGAGGCAGATACGCAGTATTTT.